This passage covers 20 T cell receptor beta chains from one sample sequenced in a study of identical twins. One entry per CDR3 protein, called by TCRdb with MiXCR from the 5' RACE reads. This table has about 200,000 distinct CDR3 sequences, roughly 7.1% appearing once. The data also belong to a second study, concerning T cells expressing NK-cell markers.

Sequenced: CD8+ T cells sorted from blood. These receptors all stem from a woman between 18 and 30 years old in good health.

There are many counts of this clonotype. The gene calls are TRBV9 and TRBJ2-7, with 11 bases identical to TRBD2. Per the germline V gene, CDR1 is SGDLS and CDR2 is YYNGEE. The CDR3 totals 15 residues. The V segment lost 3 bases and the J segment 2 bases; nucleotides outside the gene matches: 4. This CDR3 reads CASSAGTSGTYEQYF. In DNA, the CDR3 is TGTGCCAGCAGCGCTGGGACTAGCGGTACCTACGAGCAGTACTTC.

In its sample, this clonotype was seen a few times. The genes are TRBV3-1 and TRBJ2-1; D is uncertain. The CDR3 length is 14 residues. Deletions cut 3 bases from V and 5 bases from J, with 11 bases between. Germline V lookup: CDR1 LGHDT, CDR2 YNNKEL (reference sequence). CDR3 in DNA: TGTGCCAGCAGCCAGCTTCCTCTCCACAATGAGCAGTTCTTC. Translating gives CASSQLPLHNEQFF.

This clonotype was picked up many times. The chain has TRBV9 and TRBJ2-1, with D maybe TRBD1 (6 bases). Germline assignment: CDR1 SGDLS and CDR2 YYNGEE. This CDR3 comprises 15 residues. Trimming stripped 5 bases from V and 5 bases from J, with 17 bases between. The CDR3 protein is CASSDPLGANNEQFF. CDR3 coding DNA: TGTGCCAGCAGTGACCCCCTGGGGGCAAACAATGAGCAGTTCTTC.

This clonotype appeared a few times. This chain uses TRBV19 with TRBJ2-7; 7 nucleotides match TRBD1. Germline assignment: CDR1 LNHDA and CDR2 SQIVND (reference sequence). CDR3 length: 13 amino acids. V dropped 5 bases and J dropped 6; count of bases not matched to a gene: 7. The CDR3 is CASSSLGGAEQYF. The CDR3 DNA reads TGTGCCAGTAGTTCATTAGGGGGCGCCGAGCAGTACTTC.

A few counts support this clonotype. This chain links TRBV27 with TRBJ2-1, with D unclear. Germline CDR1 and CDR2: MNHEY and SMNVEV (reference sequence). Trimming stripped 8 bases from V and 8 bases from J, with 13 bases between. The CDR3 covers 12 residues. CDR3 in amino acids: CASRTRLDEQFF. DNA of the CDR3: TGTGCCAGCCGAACCCGACTGGATGAGCAGTTCTTC.

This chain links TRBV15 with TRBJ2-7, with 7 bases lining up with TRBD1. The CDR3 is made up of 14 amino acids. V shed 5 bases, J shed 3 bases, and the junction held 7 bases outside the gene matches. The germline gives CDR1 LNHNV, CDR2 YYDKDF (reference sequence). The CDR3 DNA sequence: TGTGCCACCAGCGTATGGGACAGAGACTACGAGCAGTACTTC. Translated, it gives CATSVWDRDYEQYF.

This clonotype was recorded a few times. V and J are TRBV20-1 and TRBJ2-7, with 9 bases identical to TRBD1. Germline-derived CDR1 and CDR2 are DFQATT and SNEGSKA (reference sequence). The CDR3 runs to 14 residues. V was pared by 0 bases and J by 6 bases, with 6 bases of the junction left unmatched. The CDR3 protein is CSAREGQGISEQYF. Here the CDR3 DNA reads TGCAGTGCTAGAGAGGGACAGGGTATTTCCGAGCAGTACTTC.

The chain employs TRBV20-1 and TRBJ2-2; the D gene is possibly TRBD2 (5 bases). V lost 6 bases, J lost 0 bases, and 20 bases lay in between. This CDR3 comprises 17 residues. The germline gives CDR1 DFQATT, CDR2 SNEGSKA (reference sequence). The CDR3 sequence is CSATDPDSAPNTGELFF. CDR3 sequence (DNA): TGCAGTGCAACAGATCCGGATAGCGCCCCGAACACCGGGGAGCTGTTTTTT.

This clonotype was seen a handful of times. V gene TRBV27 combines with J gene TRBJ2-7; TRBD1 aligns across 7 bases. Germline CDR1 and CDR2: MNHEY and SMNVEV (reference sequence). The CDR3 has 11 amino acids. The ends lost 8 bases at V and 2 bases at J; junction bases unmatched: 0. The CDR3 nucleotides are TGTGCCAGCGGGACAGCCTACGAGCAGTACTTC. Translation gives CASGTAYEQYF.

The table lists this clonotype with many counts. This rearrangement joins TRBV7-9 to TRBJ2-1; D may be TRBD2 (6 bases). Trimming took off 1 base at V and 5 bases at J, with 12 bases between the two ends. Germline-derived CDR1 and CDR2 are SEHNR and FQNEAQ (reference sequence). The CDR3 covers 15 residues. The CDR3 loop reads CASSLDAGTHNEQFF. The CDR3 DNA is TGTGCCAGCAGCTTAGATGCGGGGACTCACAATGAGCAGTTCTTC.

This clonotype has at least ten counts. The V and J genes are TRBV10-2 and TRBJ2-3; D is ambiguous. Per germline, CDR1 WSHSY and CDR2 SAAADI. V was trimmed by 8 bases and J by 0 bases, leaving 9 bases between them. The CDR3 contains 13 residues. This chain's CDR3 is CASGYYSTDTQYF. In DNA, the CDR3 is TGCGCCAGCGGTTACTATAGCACAGATACGCAGTATTTT.

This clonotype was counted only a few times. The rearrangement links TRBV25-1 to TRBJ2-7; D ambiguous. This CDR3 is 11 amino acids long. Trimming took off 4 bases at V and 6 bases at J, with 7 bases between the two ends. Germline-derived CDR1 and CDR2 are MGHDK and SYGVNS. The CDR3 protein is CASSALGEQYF. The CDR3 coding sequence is TGTGCCAGCAGTGCGCTTGGCGAGCAGTACTTC.

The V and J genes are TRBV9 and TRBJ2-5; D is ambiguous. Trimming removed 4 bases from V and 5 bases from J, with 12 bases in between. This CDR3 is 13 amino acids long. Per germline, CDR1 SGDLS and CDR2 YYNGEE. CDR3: CASSPPLGETQYF. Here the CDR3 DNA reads TGTGCCAGCAGCCCTCCCCTCGGGGAGACCCAGTACTTC.

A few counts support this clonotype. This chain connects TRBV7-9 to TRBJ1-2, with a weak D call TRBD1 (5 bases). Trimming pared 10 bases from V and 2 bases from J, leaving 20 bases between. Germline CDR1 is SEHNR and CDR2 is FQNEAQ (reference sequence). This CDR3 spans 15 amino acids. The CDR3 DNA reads TGTGCCACCGATATTGGCCGGGGGGACAACTATGGCTACACCTTC. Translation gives CATDIGRGDNYGYTF.

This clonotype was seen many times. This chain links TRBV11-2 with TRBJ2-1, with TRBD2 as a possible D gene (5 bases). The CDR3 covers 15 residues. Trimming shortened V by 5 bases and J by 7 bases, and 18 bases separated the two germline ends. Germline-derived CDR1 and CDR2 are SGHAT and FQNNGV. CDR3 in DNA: TGTGCCAGCAGCCTTGATATCAGCCCGGGGAATGAGCAGTTCTTC. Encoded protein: CASSLDISPGNEQFF.

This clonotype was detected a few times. The DNA of the CDR3 is TGTGCCACCAGCCTTACTAGGGGTACAGATACGCAGTATTTT. Translating it yields CATSLTRGTDTQYF. This chain uses TRBV15 with TRBJ2-3, with D perhaps given as TRBD1 or TRBD2 (5 bases each). CDR3 length: 14 residues. Looked up from germline, CDR1 is LNHNV and CDR2 is YYDKDF (reference sequence). V lost 5 bases and J lost 3, with 12 bases in between.

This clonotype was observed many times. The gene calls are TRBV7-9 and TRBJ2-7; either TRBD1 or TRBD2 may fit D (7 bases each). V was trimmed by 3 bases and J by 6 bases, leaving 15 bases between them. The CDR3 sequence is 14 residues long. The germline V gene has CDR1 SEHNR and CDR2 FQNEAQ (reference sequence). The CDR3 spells CASSFRQGLREQYF. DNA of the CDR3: TGTGCCAGCAGCTTCAGACAGGGACTACGCGAGCAGTACTTC.

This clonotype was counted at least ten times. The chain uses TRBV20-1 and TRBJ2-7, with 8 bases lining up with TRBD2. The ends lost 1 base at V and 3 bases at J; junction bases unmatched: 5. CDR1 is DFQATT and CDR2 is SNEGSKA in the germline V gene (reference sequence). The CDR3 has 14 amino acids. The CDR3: CSARGGTSRYEQYF. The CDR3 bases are TGCAGTGCTAGAGGTGGGACTAGTCGCTACGAGCAGTACTTC.

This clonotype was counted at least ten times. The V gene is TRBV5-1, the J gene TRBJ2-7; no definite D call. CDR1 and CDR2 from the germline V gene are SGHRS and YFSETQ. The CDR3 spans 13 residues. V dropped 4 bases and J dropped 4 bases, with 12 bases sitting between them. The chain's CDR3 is CASSMGIGYEQYF. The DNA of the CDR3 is TGCGCCAGCAGCATGGGAATTGGTTACGAGCAGTACTTC.

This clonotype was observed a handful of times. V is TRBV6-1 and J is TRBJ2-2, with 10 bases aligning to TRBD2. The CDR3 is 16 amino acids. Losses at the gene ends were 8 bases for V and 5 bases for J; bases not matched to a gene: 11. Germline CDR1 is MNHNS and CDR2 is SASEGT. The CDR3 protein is CASAALAGVLTGELFF. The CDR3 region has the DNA TGTGCCAGCGCGGCTCTAGCGGGAGTTTTAACCGGGGAGCTGTTTTTT.